This entry lists 24 T cell receptor beta chains sequenced from one sample in a study of T cell responses to AZD1222 COVID-19 vaccine. Libraries were prepared by immunoSEQ multiplex PCR; TCRdb keeps only in-frame clonotypes and omits some of them. The table includes fewer than 200,000 clones, about nine tenths detected once. The material sequenced was peripheral blood, taken 28 days after the second dose of the MenACWY control vaccine. The source is an adult who received the MenACWY meningococcal vaccine as a control.

The V and J genes are TRBV15 and TRBJ1-2; D is uncertain. The germline V gene has CDR1 LNHNV and CDR2 YYDKDF (reference sequence). Trimming cost V 4 bases and J 2 bases, with 5 bases left between them. This CDR3 comprises 12 residues. The CDR3 spells CATSNPNYGYTF. Written as DNA, the CDR3 is TGTGCCACCAGCAACCCGAACTATGGCTACACCTTC.

The rearrangement joins TRBV2 to TRBJ2-7, with D possibly matching TRBD1 (5 bases). CDR3 length: 13 residues. Germline CDR1 reads SNHLY; CDR2 reads FYNNEI. V shed 3 bases and J shed 3 bases, with 9 bases lying between them. The CDR3 here is CASSDSQGYEQYF. The CDR3 DNA reads TGTGCCAGCAGTGACTCTCAGGGCTACGAGCAGTACTTC.

The genes are TRBV28 and TRBJ2-3; D uncertain. The germline V gene encodes CDR1 MDHEN and CDR2 SYDVKM. CDR3 length equals 13 residues. V lost 6 bases, J lost 2 bases, and 9 bases lay in between. The CDR3 DNA is TGTGCCAGCAGCTTACTAATCACAGATACGCAGTATTTT. It is translated as CASSLLITDTQYF.

The rearrangement joins TRBV24-1 to TRBJ2-1; D unresolved. V was cut by 9 bases and J by 8 bases, with 16 bases left in between. This CDR3 has 13 residues. Germline V CDR1 and CDR2: KGHDR, SFDVKD. The CDR3 DNA is TGTGCCACCGGTCGGACGGGCGGCGATGAGCAGTTCTTC. Protein sequence: CATGRTGGDEQFF.

V gene TRBV24-1 combines with J gene TRBJ2-3; 7 positions agree with TRBD2. After removal of 5 bases from V and 4 bases from J, the junction contained 5 bases not matched to a gene. Germline CDR1 is KGHDR and CDR2 is SFDVKD. This CDR3 is built from 14 residues. This CDR3 reads CATSGSGGPDTQYF. Here the CDR3 DNA reads TGTGCCACCAGTGGGTCGGGAGGTCCAGATACGCAGTATTTT.

This chain joins TRBV27 and TRBJ2-7; D is ambiguous. Germline CDR1 is MNHEY and CDR2 is SMNVEV (reference sequence). V gave up 1 base and J gave up 2 bases, with 6 bases separating them. The CDR3 is 13 residues long. The CDR3 DNA reads as TGTGCCAGCAGTTTATACCTAGCCTACGAGCAGTACTTC. Protein product: CASSLYLAYEQYF.

CDR3 protein: CASRINIDGELFF. The CDR3 coding sequence is TGTGCCAGCAGGATCAACATCGACGGGGAGCTGTTTTTT. J is TRBJ2-2 and V is TRBV12-3 or TRBV12-4, with D unclear. The CDR3 totals 13 residues. Trimming removed 6 bases from V and 7 bases from J, with 12 bases in between.

Note on this clone: Additional DNA sequences in this sample encode the identical CDR3. The CDR3 sequence is CATSDSLQPQHF. The DNA for the CDR3 is TGTGCCACCAGTGATTCCCTGCAGCCCCAGCATTTT. The rearrangement uses TRBV24-1 and TRBJ1-5, with unresolved D. The germline V and J ends were trimmed by 2 bases and 7 bases, with 5 bases remaining between them. The CDR3 is 12 residues long. Germline lookup yields CDR1 KGHDR and CDR2 SFDVKD.

The count of this clone is one. This chain links TRBV6-2 or TRBV6-3 with TRBJ1-5; D may be TRBD1 (5 bases). Germline V gene data show CDR1 as MNHEY and CDR2 as SVGEGT. V was trimmed by 5 bases and J by 2 bases, leaving 7 bases between them. CDR3 length equals 13 residues. CDR3 coding DNA: TGTGCCAGCAGTATGACAGGCAATCAGCCCCAGCATTTT. This codes for CASSMTGNQPQHF.

The chain uses TRBV19 and TRBJ1-4; 9 nucleotides agree with TRBD1. Germline CDR1 LNHDA, CDR2 SQIVND (reference sequence). Unmatched junction bases numbered 11, after V lost 9 bases and J lost 6 bases. The CDR3 has 15 residues. CDR3 sequence: CASRPLGQGDEKLFF. The CDR3 region has the DNA TGTGCCAGCAGACCCCTGGGACAGGGCGATGAAAAACTGTTTTTT. The whole variable domain, filled in from reference TRBV19 and TRBJ1-4, reads DGGITQSPKYLFRKEGQNVTLSCEQNLNHDAMYWYRQDPGQGLRLIYYSQIVNDFQKGDIAEGYSVSREKKESFPLTVTSAQKNPTAFYLCASRPLGQGDEKLFFGSGTQLSVL.

The chain links TRBV5-1 to TRBJ2-7, with 9 positions matching TRBD2. The germline V gene has CDR1 SGHRS and CDR2 YFSETQ. The CDR3 length is 17 residues. V lost 4 bases, J lost 1 base, and 12 bases stayed unmatched. CDR3 bases: TGCGCCAGCAGCCCGTACCGGTCTAGCGGGATATCCTACGAGCAGTACTTC. It encodes CASSPYRSSGISYEQYF.

A remark on this clone: At one end, the junction sequence differs from germline, possibly due to a read error. The chain uses TRBV11-2 and TRBJ2-7; 12 nucleotides line up with TRBD2. Germline CDR1 and CDR2: SGHAT and FQNNGV. This CDR3 is built from 12 residues. The CDR3 sequence: CASSLRGLAGTF. CDR3 in DNA: TGTGCCAGCAGCTTGAGGGGACTAGCGGGTACCTTC.

V and J are TRBV7-3 and TRBJ1-6, with TRBD1 as a possible D gene (6 bases). The CDR3 length is 14 residues. V dropped 5 bases and J dropped 7 bases, with 12 bases sitting between them. Germline CDR1 SGHTA, CDR2 FQGTGA. CDR3 sequence reads: CASSTDRTNSPLHF. CDR3 nucleotide sequence: TGTGCCAGCAGCACGGACAGAACCAATTCACCCCTCCACTTT.

This clone was counted a few times. The rearrangement joins TRBV9 to TRBJ2-5, with D uncertain. Trimming shortened V by 0 bases and J by 10 bases, and 10 bases separated the two germline ends. The CDR3 sequence is 12 residues long. CDR1 is SGDLS, CDR2 YYNGEE, per germline. The CDR3 nucleotides are TGTGCCAGCAGCGTAGATCGTGGGGTCCAGTACTTC. The encoded protein is CASSVDRGVQYF.

The rearrangement uses TRBV7-2 and TRBJ2-1; TRBD2 agrees at 11 bases. CDR3 length equals 17 residues. V lost 5 bases and J lost 4; bases outside the gene matches: 10. The germline gives CDR1 SGHTA, CDR2 FQGNSA. CDR3 in amino acids: CASSPHPGTSGYNEQFF. CDR3 nucleotide sequence: TGTGCCAGCAGCCCGCACCCCGGGACTAGCGGTTACAATGAGCAGTTCTTC.

The chain couples TRBV7-2 to TRBJ2-2; D not resolved. V lost 5 bases and J 6 bases, leaving 10 bases between the germline ends. Germline values: CDR1 SGHTA, CDR2 FQGNSA. The CDR3 loop spans 13 amino acids. In DNA form, the CDR3 reads TGTGCCAGCAGCGTTAGTCTCCCCGGGGAGCTGTTTTTT. It encodes CASSVSLPGELFF.

This rearrangement joins TRBV29-1 to TRBJ1-1, with 8 bases that match TRBD1. Germline V CDR1 and CDR2: SQVTM, ANQGSEA. This CDR3 is built from 12 residues. V shed 3 bases, J shed 10 bases, and the junction held 7 bases outside the gene matches. The CDR3 nucleotides read TGCAGCGTTGAGGGCAGGGGGCAGGTAGCTTTCTTT. It encodes CSVEGRGQVAFF.

V and J are TRBV6-5 and TRBJ1-2, with a weak D call TRBD1 (5 bases). The CDR3 spans 13 residues. Germline assignment: CDR1 MNHEY and CDR2 SVGAGI. V was pared by 6 bases and J by 4 bases, with 12 bases between. This CDR3 is CASREGRIYGYTF. CDR3 sequence (DNA): TGTGCCAGCAGGGAGGGGAGGATCTATGGCTACACCTTC.

V gene TRBV28 combines with J gene TRBJ2-7; TRBD2 matches 7 bases. The CDR3 covers 14 residues. Trimming took 3 bases from V and 4 from J; bases not matched to a gene: 6. CDR1 and CDR2 (germline): MDHEN, SYDVKM. CDR3 nucleotides: TGTGCCAGCAGTTTCGGGGGAGGGCAATACGAGCAGTACTTC. Translation: CASSFGGGQYEQYF. The full variable domain, with the rest looked up from reference TRBV28 and TRBJ2-7, is DVKVTQSSRYLVKRTGEKVFLECVQDMDHENMFWYRQDPGLGLRLIYFSYDVKMKEKGDIPEGYSVSREKKERFSLILESASTNQTSMYLCASSFGGGQYEQYFGPGTRLTVT.

This chain connects TRBV19 to TRBJ2-1; 8 bases align to TRBD2. Germline V gene data show CDR1 as LNHDA and CDR2 as SQIVND (reference sequence). This CDR3 has 14 residues. J lost 7 bases, V lost 3 bases, and 5 bases had no gene match. The CDR3 region is CASSITGGGNEQFF. The CDR3 coding sequence is TGTGCCAGTAGTATTACGGGAGGGGGAAATGAGCAGTTCTTC.

This chain connects TRBV7-2 to TRBJ2-7, with 7 nucleotides matching TRBD2. This CDR3 is 15 amino acids long. V trimming: 7 bases; J trimming: 1 base; junction bases outside the gene matches: 10. CDR1 SGHTA and CDR2 FQGNSA come from the germline V gene. CDR3 nucleotides: TGTGCCAGCACTTGGAGGCGGGAGAGTTCCTACGAGCAGTACTTC. It codes for CASTWRRESSYEQYF.

The rearrangement joins TRBV6-5 to TRBJ2-2, with a possible D match to TRBD2 (5 bases). The germline V and J ends were trimmed by 1 base and 5 bases, with 8 bases remaining between them. The CDR3 consists of 14 residues. Germline V lookup: CDR1 MNHEY, CDR2 SVGAGI. The CDR3 reads CASSYFEGTGELFF. The CDR3 nucleotides read TGTGCCAGCAGTTACTTTGAGGGTACCGGGGAGCTGTTTTTT.

The chain employs TRBV10-3 and TRBJ1-1; D is possibly TRBD1 (6 bases). V lost 7 bases, J lost 1 base, and 16 bases lay in between. Germline V gene lookup returns CDR1 ENHRY and CDR2 SYGVKD. The CDR3 covers 15 residues. In DNA form, the CDR3 reads TGTGCCATCAATCGTGTGGGGGGCGAGAACACTGAAGCTTTCTTT. It is translated as CAINRVGGENTEAFF.

This rearrangement joins TRBV5-8 to TRBJ1-1; D is undetermined. Per the germline V gene, CDR1 is SGHTS and CDR2 is YDEGEE. Deletions cut 4 bases from V and 6 bases from J, with 13 bases between. This CDR3 comprises 13 residues. CDR3 loop: CASSHPGVPEAFF. The DNA of the CDR3 is TGTGCCAGCAGCCACCCCGGAGTCCCTGAAGCTTTCTTT.